This TCR beta chain was recovered during a study of neurological immune-mediated disorders. Points from the study as a whole: HTLV-1-associated myelopathy had the most TCR clonal expansion, whereas multiple sclerosis had the least (lower than in healthy controls).

This clonotype was seen ten or more times. As yet, its antigen is unknown. PBMCs stored at -80 C, numbering 2 million, were the origin of the unsorted libraries. TCRdb redid the calling of the 5' RACE reads with MiXCR, one entry per CDR3 protein. The sample includes tens of thousands of distinct CDR3 sequences, around 3.3% of them seen just once. The TCR comes from a man aged 35 to 55 with multiple sclerosis. Input material: PBMCs.

CDR3 sequence (DNA): TGCGCCAGCAGCCAAGGGGGTGCTTGGGACAGCTACGAGCAGTACTTC. Translating it yields CASSQGGAWDSYEQYF. V and J are TRBV4-1 and TRBJ2-7; 7 bases are shared with TRBD1. CDR1 is MGHRA, CDR2 YSYEKL, per germline. CDR3 length: 16 residues. The trim removed 1 base at V and 3 bases at J, leaving 9 bases unmatched.